This TCR beta chain is from a study of CD8 T cells in Susac syndrome. Study-level points and caveats: That the number of individuals in its TCR sequencing and HLA analysis was relatively small was acknowledged by the study.

Sequencing targeted TCR beta in blood CD8+ and CD4+ T cells. The multiple sclerosis controls consisted of treatment-naive patients with relapsing-remitting disease, either stable or active. Details on this clonotype: The antigen is unknown.

RNA in amounts of about 0.5 to 1 ug was reverse transcribed with random hexamers. By means of immunoSEQ multiplex PCR, TCR beta CDR3 spanning 54 Vbeta and 13 Jbeta underwent amplification. TCRdb passed the immunoSEQ multiplex PCR reads through MiXCR, listing each CDR3 protein once. The repertoire consists of 330,000 or so distinct CDR3 sequences, with 65% to 90% occurring once and the leading ten covering roughly 0.22%. The CDR3 is 16 residues long. Germline V gene lookup returns CDR1 MNHNY and CDR2 SVGAGI (reference sequence). V lost 2 bases, J lost 9 bases, and 20 bases lay in between. The receptor's source is a human donor with multiple sclerosis. The sample was CD8+ T cells from PBMCs. The chain is built from TRBV6-6 and TRBJ2-1; D call uncertain. The CDR3 region has the DNA TGTGCCAGCAGTTACAATAGTAACCACCCTAGTGGTGAGCAGTTCTTC. It encodes CASSYNSNHPSGEQFF.